This TCR beta chain was obtained from a study of CD8+ T cells in alopecia areata (dated by TCRdb to 2016 to 2019). For context, the study as a whole: To study T cell clonal expansion in alopecia areata, the researchers applied high-throughput TCRbeta sequencing to both the C3H/HeJ mouse model and human patients. On the human side, TCRbeta sequencing was run on scalp tissue and on sorted CD4+ and CD8+ peripheral blood T cells from healthy controls and from alopecia areata patients with either patchy or totalis/universalis disease. Clonality in the scalp was compared among normal scalp (n=4), patchy alopecia areata scalp (n=8), and alopecia totalis/universalis scalp (n=8). RNA was extracted with the PAXgene miRNA kit for fixed scalp, the miRNeasy kit for PBMCs, and the RNeasy kit for mouse skin. immunoSEQ multiplex PCR using 35 Vbeta forward primers and 13 Jbeta reverse primers was used to amplify TCRbeta CDR3 regions. Study-wide conclusions, independent of this receptor: Resident alphabeta T cells in normal human skin are also sequenced, complicating scalp TCR repertoire analysis, unlike mouse skin dominated by gammadelta T cells. Compared with normal scalp, lesional scalp, particularly in alopecia totalis/universalis, had higher clonality and more expanded CD8+ clones, which suggests antigenic drive. Shared TCR sequences between patients were less evident than in mice, which may be partly attributable to HLA diversity in the patient population.

Turning to this clone: Its antigen is unknown. Base qualities are not provided; no much larger clone lies one nucleotide away.

Preparation of the library involved the immunoSEQ multiplex PCR assay. RNA was extracted from all samples and reverse transcribed into cDNA, which served as template for TCR sequencing. SuperScript III was used for first-strand cDNA synthesis, primed with a 2:1 mix of oligo-dT and random hexamers. A synthetic immune receptor repertoire was used to measure amplification bias, and any remaining bias was corrected computationally. Concerning the study's data processing: After raw reads were preprocessed to remove errors, the CDR3 was defined following IMGT conventions as running from the conserved cysteine to phenylalanine. Clonality was calculated as 1 minus Shannon entropy normalized by log2 of the number of productive unique TCRs. CD4 or CD8 identity of scalp clones was inferred by cross-referencing scalp TCRbeta sequences with sorted blood CD4 and CD8 repertoires. TCRdb mirrors the immuneACCESS table, restricted to in-frame sequences. Some clones are absent from its copies; in checked studies, under half trace to an unresolved V gene, and the reason for the others is unknown. V, J and clone size were drawn from that table, and D and trimming were deduced from the DNA. This sample comprises 140,000 or so clones, less than 75% of them detected only once. Roughly a third of the sample lies in the top ten.

PBMCs were separated by density centrifugation and stained for CD3, CD4 and CD8, after which CD4+ and CD8+ T cells were sorted on a FACSAria. Scalp biopsies and blood samples were obtained from unaffected controls. The TCR was taken from a human donor in good health. The sequencing input was CD8+ T cells sorted from blood.

The DNA reads as follows: TGTGCCAGCAGCACCGGGACTAGCGGGATATCCTACGAGCAGTACTTC. Its translation is CASSTGTSGISYEQYF. The chain uses TRBV13 and TRBJ2-7, with 13 bases in between that match TRBD2. V ends up 5 bases short and J 1 base short, with an unmatched junction base count of 5. CDR3 length: 16 amino acids, cysteine to phenylalanine. Solely the CDR3 DNA is kept, with 48 bases framed from the first base. Via the germline V gene (reference sequence), CDR1 is PRHDT and CDR2 FYEKMQ.